This T cell receptor beta chain was captured by sequencing in a study of CD8+CD57+ T cells in acquired aplastic anemia (dated 2018 in TCRdb). For the study in its entirety: DNA extracted from sorted CD4+ and CD8+ cells had a mean of roughly 3.4 ug, with a range of 0.2 to 27.4 ug. A CD8+CD57+ expansion meant a frequency higher than the mean frequency seen in healthy subjects.

Profiling of TCR beta VDJ combinations and CDR3 sequences used genomic DNA as the template. An Illumina HiSeq 2000 was used for TCR repertoire sequencing. Per the original workflow: TRBV/TRBJ rearrangement plots, CDR3 size and DJ length profiles, and Simpson's diversity index were used to assess repertoires. The immunodominant clone was defined as the most abundant DNA sequence in deep sequencing data. CDR3 amino acid sequences were checked for sharing across subjects and were also compared against the VDJdb database and published repertoires. TCRdb reran the public reads through fastp at Q25 and MiXCR, keeping productive beta chains. Each entry is one CDR3 protein sequence, shown with its most common DNA and genes. For this entry, the V and J calls and clone size follow TCRdb and not the study's own pipeline. The sample table records some 150,000 distinct CDR3 sequences; about 48% of these occur just once. The biggest ten clones account for 9.5% to 15% of the sample.

With respect to this clonotype: Its cognate antigen has yet to be identified. Per-base qualities were not stored, and no clone one base away is much larger.

Patients chosen for sequencing had shown expansion of CD8+CD57+ cells by flow cytometry. Severe acquired aplastic anemia was diagnosed in all patients according to International Study of Aplastic Anemia and Agranulocytosis and Camitta criteria. No patient had received any therapy when blood was sampled. In this study, sorted CD4+ and CD8+ T cells from the blood of healthy subjects and of severe aplastic anemia patients had their TCR repertoires deep-sequenced. Patients were enrolled under clinicaltrials.gov protocols 00001620, 01623167, 00001397, 00071045, 00081523 and 00961064 in the USA. Ficoll-Paque density gradient centrifugation was used to isolate peripheral blood mononuclear cells. Before DNA extraction, CD4+ and CD8+ T cells were sorted with FACS or magnetic beads. The CDR3 covers 15 residues, taking in both the cysteine and the phenylalanine. The kept DNA is CDR3 alone, 45 bases in frame from the first base. Trimmed from V: 4 bases; trimmed from J: 1 base; junction bases lacking a gene match: 2. According to the germline V gene (reference sequence), CDR1 reads WNHNN and CDR2 reads SYGVQD.

Points the paper makes about the study in general: CD8+ Simpson's diversity did not differ significantly between patients and healthy controls (P=0.060). Although around 30 CD8+ CDR3 sequences were shared by patients and controls, these sequences appeared highly expressed in patients and within the immunodominant clones of patients.

Sequences were obtained from sorted CD4+, CD8+, or CD8+CD57+ T cells (not recorded which) from PBMCs. The source of this sequence is a human donor with aplastic anemia. This chain is built from TRBV10-1 and TRBJ2-1, and TRBD1 aligns with 9 junction nucleotides. At the DNA level, the sequence is TGCGCCAGCAGTGCGGGACAGGGATCCTACAATGAGCAGTTCTTC. Its translation reads: CASSAGQGSYNEQFF.